The present T cell receptor beta chain was sequenced within a study of T cells after somatic rescue of genetic block. Assay used: immunoSEQ multiplex PCR; TCRdb lists only in-frame clones, some missing. The data show about 110,000 clones, with over 80% seen just once and approximately 1.3% held by the top ten. This sequence was found in a woman between 18 and 29 years old. Sequenced input: peripheral blood mononuclear cells (PBMCs).

The CDR3 nucleotides are TGTGCCAGCAGTGAACGGTTCTCTGGGGCCAACGTCCTGACTTTC. Encoded protein: CASSERFSGANVLTF. This chain uses TRBV6-1 with TRBJ2-6; D remains unclear. The V gene's germline CDR1 is MNHNS and CDR2 SASEGT. This CDR3 spans 15 amino acids. The V end lost 2 bases, the J end lost 0 bases, and 5 bases lay between the germline ends.